This T cell receptor beta chain was recorded in a study of blood T cell repertoires in COVID-19. Study background: Sites across the United States, Italy and Spain contributed samples from acute and convalescent COVID-19. The cDNA or gDNA used as material had been derived from T cells, B-cell-depleted T cells, or PBMCs.

Clones were read by immunoSEQ multiplex PCR, and TCRdb kept only the in-frame ones, dropping some. The table has some 530,000 clones, 70% to 90% seen once. The ends lost 4 bases at V and 9 bases at J; junction bases unmatched: 17. Per germline, CDR1 SGHRS and CDR2 YFSETQ. CDR3 length: 18 residues. The sequence derives from a human donor in a cohort sampled during active COVID-19. Material: peripheral blood. The V call is TRBV5-1, the J call TRBJ2-2; 11 nucleotides line up with TRBD1. The CDR3 DNA is TGCGCCAGCAGCCGGCTACGATCGGGACAGGGGGGCCTCAGGGAGCTGTTTTTT. This codes for CASSRLRSGQGGLRELFF. The whole variable domain, filled in from reference TRBV5-1 and TRBJ2-2, reads KAGVTQTPRYLIKTRGQQVTLSCSPISGHRSVSWYQQTPGQGLQFLFEYFSETQRNKGNFPGRFSGRQFSNSRSEMNVSTLELGDSALYLCASSRLRSGQGGLRELFFGEGSRLTVL.